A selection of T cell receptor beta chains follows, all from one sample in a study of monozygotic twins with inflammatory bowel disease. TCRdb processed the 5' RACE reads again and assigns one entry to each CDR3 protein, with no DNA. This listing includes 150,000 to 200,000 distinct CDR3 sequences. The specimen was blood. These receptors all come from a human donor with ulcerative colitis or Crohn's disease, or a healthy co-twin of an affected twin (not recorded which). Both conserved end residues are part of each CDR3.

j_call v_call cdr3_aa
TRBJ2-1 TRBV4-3 CASSRRTSGRFFSYNEQFF
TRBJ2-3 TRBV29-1 CSVAGLAGTDTQYF
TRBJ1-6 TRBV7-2 CASSRDGGYSPLHF
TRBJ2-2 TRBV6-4 CASSEEGQGVSTGELFF
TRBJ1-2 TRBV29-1 CSVEGQGFYGYTF
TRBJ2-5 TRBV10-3 CAIRPGQGGETQYF
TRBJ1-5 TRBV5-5 CASSLAQRSNQPQHF
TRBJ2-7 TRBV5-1 CASSLLTGAYEQYF
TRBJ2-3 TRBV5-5 CASSRRGGRDTQYF
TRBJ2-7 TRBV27 CASSLRSGLAGEGEQYF
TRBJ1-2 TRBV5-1 CASNPGRESGYTF
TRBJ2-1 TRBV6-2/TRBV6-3 CASRLDSTTNNEQFF
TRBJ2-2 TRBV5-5 CASSIIRDITGELFF
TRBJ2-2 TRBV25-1 CASSEPGQGGTGELFF
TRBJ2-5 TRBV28 CASRGGGLETQYF
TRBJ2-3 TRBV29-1 CSGKLGNTQYF
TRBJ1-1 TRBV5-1 CASSGPGTGLNTEAFF
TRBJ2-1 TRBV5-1 CASSQGLAGVYNEQFF
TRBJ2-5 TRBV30 CAWTPGTQVQYF
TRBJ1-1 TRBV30 CAWSVGGDTEAFF
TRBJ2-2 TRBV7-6 CASSLGGSGTGELFF
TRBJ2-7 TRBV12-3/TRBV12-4 CASSPHPGSEEVYEQYF
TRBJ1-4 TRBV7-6 CASTRKATNEKLFF
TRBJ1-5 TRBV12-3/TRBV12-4 CASSFSGTAQHF
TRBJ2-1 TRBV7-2 CASSPLVSYPYNEQFF
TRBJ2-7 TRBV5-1 CASRDGPYEQYF
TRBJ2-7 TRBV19 CASSSDRYEQYF
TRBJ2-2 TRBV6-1 CASRGQGDTGELFF
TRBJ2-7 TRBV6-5 CASSYGTSGSLNEQYF
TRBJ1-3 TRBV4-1 CASSQDPETGNTIYF
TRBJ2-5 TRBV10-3 CAISRPEGGETQYF
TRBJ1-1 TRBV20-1 CSVTSPDRSNTEAFF
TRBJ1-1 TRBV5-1 CASSLSGGNTEAFF
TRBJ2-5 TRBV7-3 CASSSQGIGETQYF
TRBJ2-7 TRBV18 CASSPQGGIYEQYF
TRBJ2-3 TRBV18 CASSPRQGGSTDTQYF
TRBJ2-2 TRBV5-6 CASSLFFWPSGVNTGELFF
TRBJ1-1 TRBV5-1 CASSLIDMLNTEAFF
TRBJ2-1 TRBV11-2 CASSFLKTLNNEQFF
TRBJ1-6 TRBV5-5 CASSLGGTAIYNSPLHF
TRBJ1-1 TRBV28 CASSLLRGLSTEAFF
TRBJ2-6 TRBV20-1 CSALPFGSGRAGANVLTF
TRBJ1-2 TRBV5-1 CASSLSDGPNYGYTF
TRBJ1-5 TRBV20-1 CSARERTSNPNQPQHF
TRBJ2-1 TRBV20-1 CSASGLANEQFF
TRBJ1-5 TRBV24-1 CATSDLLTGNQHF
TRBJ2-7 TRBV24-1 CATSAPGPNSYEQYF
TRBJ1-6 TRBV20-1 CSAQPQGVRNSPLHF
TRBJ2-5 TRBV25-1 CASSSSREGETQYF
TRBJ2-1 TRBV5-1 CASSIGTSGSSYNEQFF
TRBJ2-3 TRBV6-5 CASTGGAQDTQYF
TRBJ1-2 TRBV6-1 CASRTLLQGASGYTF